This T cell receptor (beta chain) came from a study of blood T cells in healthy people across ages. Notes on the study in general: Naive CD4+ cells and diversity were both higher in long-lived donors than in aged donors. With age, beta diversity per million T cells declined roughly linearly, significantly by 30 to 40.

A second roughly 6 to 11 cycle PCR used barcoded and J-beta primers. The template-switch adaptor, which had 12 random nucleotides, put a tag on each cDNA molecule. TCRdb reanalysed the 5' RACE reads using MiXCR and keeps one entry per CDR3 protein. This table has 1.5 million to 2 million distinct CDR3 sequences, 49% appearing once. Collection of ten milliliters of peripheral blood was performed for each donor. V lost 5 bases, J lost 7 bases, and 26 bases lay in between. CDR1 is MNHNS, CDR2 SASEGT, per germline. The CDR3 has 17 residues. Remarks on this clonotype: The antigen is not known.

The origin of this receptor is a woman in her 40s in good health. The V gene is TRBV6-1, the J gene TRBJ1-2; no reliable D call. Sequences were obtained from blood. CDR3 sequence (DNA): TGTGCCAGCAGTCCACCCCGGAGGGAGCCGGTGTCCAGTGGCTACACCTTC. Protein: CASSPPRREPVSSGYTF.